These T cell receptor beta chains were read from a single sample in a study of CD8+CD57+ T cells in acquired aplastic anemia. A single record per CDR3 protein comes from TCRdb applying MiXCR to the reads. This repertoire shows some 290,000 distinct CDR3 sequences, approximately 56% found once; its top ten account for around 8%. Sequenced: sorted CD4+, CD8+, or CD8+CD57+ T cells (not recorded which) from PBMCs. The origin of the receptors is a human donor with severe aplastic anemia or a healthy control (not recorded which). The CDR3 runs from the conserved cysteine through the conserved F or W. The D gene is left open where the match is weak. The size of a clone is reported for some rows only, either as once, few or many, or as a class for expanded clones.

TGTGCCAGCAGCTTGGGGGGAGGAGAGACCCAGTACTTC | CASSLGGGETQYF | many | TRBJ2-5 | TRBV7-3 | -
TGTGCCACCAGCAGAGCCCGGGTCACCGGGGAGCTGTTTTTT | CATSRARVTGELFF | - | TRBJ2-2 | TRBV15 | -
TGCAGTGCTAGGTTAGGGGGCACAGATACGCAGTATTTT | CSARLGGTDTQYF | - | TRBJ2-3 | TRBV20-1 | -
TGTGCCAGCAGCGGCGCCAAGCCCCTCCACTTT | CASSGAKPLHF | - | TRBJ1-6 | TRBV12-3/TRBV12-4 | -
TGTGCCACCAGTGATTCTGGTAAGGACCAGTACGAGCAGTACTTC | CATSDSGKDQYEQYF | - | TRBJ2-7 | TRBV24-1 | -
TGTGCTAGTGGTTTGTGGGGGGGAATGGTGACCCAGTACTTC | CASGLWGGMVTQYF | few | TRBJ2-5 | TRBV12-3/TRBV12-4 | TRBD2
TGTGCCATCAGGACCCTGGGTCAGCCCCAGCATTTT | CAIRTLGQPQHF | few | TRBJ1-5 | TRBV10-3 | -
TGTGCCAGCTCTAACTCGGCCGGCGGGGGGGCCAACGTCCTGACTTTC | CASSNSAGGGANVLTF | - | TRBJ2-6 | TRBV28 | -
TGTGCCAGCAGCCCTACGGCCAATGAGCAGTTCTTC | CASSPTANEQFF | few | TRBJ2-1 | TRBV6-5 | -
TGCGCCAGCAGCCCCCTGGGAGGGACCGGGGGCTATGGCTACACCTTC | CASSPLGGTGGYGYTF | - | TRBJ1-2 | TRBV5-1 | -
TGTGCCATCAGCCCCGGGACCACTAGGGCCGAGCAGTACTTC | CAISPGTTRAEQYF | - | TRBJ2-7 | TRBV10-3 | -
TGTGCCAGCAGCTCCACCCTCGCGCTGTCTGGGGAGCTGTTTTTT | CASSSTLALSGELFF | few | TRBJ2-2 | TRBV7-2 | -
TGTGCCAGCAGCTTAGGACCCTTGCGGACGGCGCTCTCTGGAAACACCATATATTTT | CASSLGPLRTALSGNTIYF | many | TRBJ1-3 | TRBV13 | -
TGTGCCATCAGTCGGACTAGCGGGGGAGTGAACACCGGGGAGCTGTTTTTT | CAISRTSGGVNTGELFF | few | TRBJ2-2 | TRBV10-3 | TRBD2
TGCAGTGCTAGAGATCGGCGGCTCACAGATACGCAGTATTTT | CSARDRRLTDTQYF | - | TRBJ2-3 | TRBV20-1 | -
TGTGCCAGCCGAAGTGGGCTCTTAGAGGGGGACACTGAAGCTTTCTTT | CASRSGLLEGDTEAFF | few | TRBJ1-1 | TRBV6-5 | -
TGCGCCAGCAGCTTGAGGGGCGAGACCCAGTACTTC | CASSLRGETQYF | many | TRBJ2-5 | TRBV5-1 | -
TGCAGTGCTAGAGGCCTTGGGGGGGAGACCCAGTACTTC | CSARGLGGETQYF | many | TRBJ2-5 | TRBV20-1 | -
TGTGCCATCACCCCGGGACAGAGCTATGGCTACACCTTC | CAITPGQSYGYTF | many | TRBJ1-2 | TRBV10-3 | TRBD1
TGTGCCAGCAGTTCCGTCCTGAAGACAGCTAATGAAAAACTGTTTTTT | CASSSVLKTANEKLFF | - | TRBJ1-4 | TRBV6-2/TRBV6-3 | -
TGTGCCGTTCAAGGGTGGCAGGGGGGCACTGAAGCTTTCTTT | CAVQGWQGGTEAFF | - | TRBJ1-1 | TRBV7-8 | TRBD1
TGTGCCAGCAGCTCCATAGCCCCGGGCATTCAACAAGCTTTCTTT | CASSSIAPGIQQAFF | many | TRBJ1-1 | TRBV11-2 | -
TGTGCCATCAGTGATGGCAGCGCGAACTATGGCTACACCTTC | CAISDGSANYGYTF | - | TRBJ1-2 | TRBV10-3 | -
TGCAGTGCCCCCTCTTTGGGGAAAGAGACCCAGTACTTC | CSAPSLGKETQYF | many | TRBJ2-5 | TRBV20-1 | -
TGTGCCAGCAGCTTATCTCTAGCGGGGGGCAATGAGCAGTTCTTC | CASSLSLAGGNEQFF | few | TRBJ2-1 | TRBV7-3 | TRBD2
TGTGCCAGCAGCTTAGAGTGGGACCCCTACGAGCAGTACTTC | CASSLEWDPYEQYF | - | TRBJ2-7 | TRBV7-2 | -
TGTGCCAGCAGTCTCCGCCTTATTCTCTTC | CASSLRLILF | few | TRBJ2-1 | TRBV2 | -
TGCAGTGCTAGGCTCACAGGGGGCTACGAGCAGTACTTC | CSARLTGGYEQYF | - | TRBJ2-7 | TRBV20-1 | TRBD1
TGCGCCAGCAGCTTGGGTGGCGGGAGGGCACACGAGCAGTACTTC | CASSLGGGRAHEQYF | few | TRBJ2-7 | TRBV5-1 | TRBD2
TGTGCCAGCAGCTTAGCGGTGGGGGAGACCCAGTACTTC | CASSLAVGETQYF | - | TRBJ2-5 | TRBV7-9 | -
TGTGCCAGCAGTTTCAGAGTCTCACCCCTCCACTTT | CASSFRVSPLHF | - | TRBJ1-6 | TRBV12-3/TRBV12-4 | -
TGTGCCAGCAGTTACTCTTACAGTAATTCACCCCTCCACTTT | CASSYSYSNSPLHF | - | TRBJ1-6 | TRBV6-5 | -
TGTGCCTGGAGCAGGGGCCCTAATGAAAAACTGTTTTTT | CAWSRGPNEKLFF | few | TRBJ1-4 | TRBV30 | -
TGCGCCAGCAGCTTGGCAGGGGGACACACTGAAGCTTTCTTT | CASSLAGGHTEAFF | - | TRBJ1-1 | TRBV5-1 | TRBD1
TGCAGTGCTAGCAGGACAGGGGGTAGCAATCAGCCCCAGCATTTT | CSASRTGGSNQPQHF | many | TRBJ1-5 | TRBV20-1 | TRBD1
TGTGCCAGCAGCGTAGCCGCAGGGACAAACACTGAAGCTTTCTTT | CASSVAAGTNTEAFF | few | TRBJ1-1 | TRBV9 | -
TGCAGTGCTTCTCTTGGTTCCCCGCGGAATCAGCCCCAGCATTTT | CSASLGSPRNQPQHF | many | TRBJ1-5 | TRBV20-1 | -
TGTGCCAGCAGCCCCAACAGCGGAACCTACGAGCAGTACTTC | CASSPNSGTYEQYF | few | TRBJ2-7 | TRBV6-6 | -
TGTGCCAGCACGGTATTCGATGAGCAGTTCTTC | CASTVFDEQFF | - | TRBJ2-1 | TRBV2 | -
TGTGCCATCAGTGTACAGGGCATTGGCACTGAAGCTTTCTTT | CAISVQGIGTEAFF | - | TRBJ1-1 | TRBV10-3 | -